This passage covers 28 T cell receptor beta chains from one sample sequenced in a study of early T cells in non-severe SARS-CoV-2 infection. TCRdb analysed the 5' RACE reads with MiXCR anew, one entry per CDR3 protein. The sample holds about 100,000 distinct CDR3 sequences, around 13% seen once. The specimen was whole blood. The receptors come from an adult who was a healthcare worker with PCR-confirmed SARS-CoV-2 infection or an uninfected control (not recorded which).

The sample holds many counts of this clonotype. The rearrangement uses TRBV27 and TRBJ2-7; D remains unclear. Germline CDR1 MNHEY, CDR2 SMNVEV (reference sequence). This CDR3 has 14 amino acids. Trimming left V 4 bases short and J 0 bases short, with 10 bases between. The CDR3 DNA reads TGTGCCAGCAGTTCCCCCGGGCACTCCTACGAGCAGTACTTC. The encoded protein is CASSSPGHSYEQYF.

The sample holds a few counts of this clonotype. The chain joins TRBV29-1 to TRBJ1-2; no clear D gene. Germline CDR1 and CDR2: SQVTM and ANQGSEA. This CDR3 has 12 amino acids. The V end was cut by 5 bases, the J end by 7 bases, with 14 bases between. CDR3 coding DNA: TGCAGCGTTAATTCGGGCGTAGTTGGCTACACCTTC. It codes for CSVNSGVVGYTF.

This clonotype was recorded at least ten times. The genes are TRBV9 and TRBJ2-1; D call uncertain. Germline V gene lookup returns CDR1 SGDLS and CDR2 YYNGEE. V was trimmed by 1 base and J by 10 bases, leaving 15 bases between them. CDR3 length: 14 amino acids. CDR3 region: CASSVSPLGGEQFF. The CDR3 DNA reads as TGTGCCAGCAGCGTAAGCCCTCTAGGCGGCGAGCAGTTCTTC.

This chain uses TRBV2 with TRBJ2-1, with 7 nucleotides matching TRBD1. Germline CDR1 SNHLY, CDR2 FYNNEI. The length of the CDR3 is 14 residues. V shed 7 bases, J shed 8 bases, and the junction held 11 bases outside the gene matches. The CDR3 DNA follows: TGTGCCAGCAAGCAGAGTGGTCAGGGGGATGAGCAGTTCTTC. Its translation is CASKQSGQGDEQFF. The full variable domain, with the rest looked up from reference TRBV2 and TRBJ2-1, is EPEVTQTPSHQVTQMGQEVILRCVPISNHLYFYWYRQILGQKVEFLVSFYNNEISEKSEIFDDQFSVERPDGSNFTLKIRSTKLEDSAMYFCASKQSGQGDEQFFGPGTRLTVL.

This clonotype was observed many times. V and J are TRBV15 and TRBJ1-6; TRBD1 agrees at 11 bases. Trimming took 0 bases from V and 8 from J; bases not matched to a gene: 9. The germline CDR1 and CDR2 sequences are LNHNV and YYDKDF (reference sequence). The CDR3 totals 18 residues. As DNA, the CDR3 is TGTGCCACCAGCAGAGATGGGTACCCGGGACAGGGGGATTCACCCCTCCACTTT. This translates into CATSRDGYPGQGDSPLHF.

This clonotype occurred many times. CDR3 region: CATRGRSNQPQHF. CDR3 DNA: TGTGCCACCAGGGGGCGCAGCAATCAGCCCCAGCATTTT. The chain recombines TRBV19 with TRBJ1-5; TRBD1 matches at 8 bases. CDR3 length: 13 residues. Germline V lookup: CDR1 LNHDA, CDR2 SQIVND (reference sequence). Losses at the gene ends were 10 bases for V and 1 base for J; bases not matched to a gene: 3. The whole variable domain, remainder taken from reference TRBV19 and TRBJ1-5, is DGGITQSPKYLFRKEGQNVTLSCEQNLNHDAMYWYRQDPGQGLRLIYYSQIVNDFQKGDIAEGYSVSREKKESFPLTVTSAQKNPTAFYLCATRGRSNQPQHFGDGTRLSIL.

This clonotype showed up many times. The genes are TRBV19 and TRBJ1-2, with D uncertain. This CDR3 is 15 amino acids long. Trimming pared 3 bases from V and 4 bases from J, leaving 15 bases between. Germline lookup yields CDR1 LNHDA and CDR2 SQIVND (reference sequence). Here the CDR3 reads CASSIPWRFGYGYTF. In DNA form, the CDR3 reads TGTGCCAGTAGTATTCCGTGGAGGTTCGGCTATGGCTACACCTTC.

The chain combines TRBV28 with TRBJ2-7, with D tentatively TRBD1 (5 bases). Germline loops: CDR1 MDHEN, CDR2 SYDVKM. This CDR3 is 16 amino acids long. V lost 4 bases, J lost 3 bases, and 19 bases lay in between. The CDR3 coding sequence is TGTGCCAGCAGTTCTGGGGCGGCAACATCGAACTACGAGCAGTACTTC. Translation: CASSSGAATSNYEQYF.

This clonotype was seen only a few times. This chain joins TRBV3-1 and TRBJ1-2; TRBD1 matches at 11 bases. This CDR3 region has 15 residues. Germline assignment: CDR1 LGHDT and CDR2 YNNKEL (reference sequence). V shed 4 bases, J shed 4 bases, and the junction held 5 bases outside the gene matches. The CDR3 DNA sequence: TGTGCCAGCAGCCTTGGGACAGGGGGAAGCTATGGCTACACCTTC. Protein: CASSLGTGGSYGYTF.

This clonotype was found a few times. CDR3 sequence: CSARDLLLVDRRSNEQFF. CDR3 bases: TGCAGTGCTAGAGATCTCCTGTTGGTGGACAGGCGGTCAAATGAGCAGTTCTTC. V gene TRBV20-1 combines with J gene TRBJ2-1, with TRBD1 identical over 7 bases. Trimming at V came to 0 bases and at J to 7 bases, leaving 18 bases not matched to a gene. Germline-derived CDR1 and CDR2 are DFQATT and SNEGSKA (reference sequence). The CDR3 contains 18 residues.

This clonotype was seen ten or more times. The V and J genes are TRBV5-1 and TRBJ2-3; maybe TRBD2 (5 bases). Germline loops: CDR1 SGHRS, CDR2 YFSETQ. This CDR3 has 16 residues. Trimming pared 0 bases from V and 0 bases from J, leaving 11 bases between. The CDR3 loop reads CASSLVAGSSTDTQYF. The CDR3 coding sequence is TGCGCCAGCAGCTTGGTGGCGGGCTCTAGCACAGATACGCAGTATTTT.

This clonotype showed up just a few times. The chain links TRBV4-3 to TRBJ2-7, with 10 bases lining up with TRBD2. J was trimmed by 3 bases and V by 0 bases; bases with no gene match: 5. The germline V gene encodes CDR1 LGHNA and CDR2 YSLEER. The CDR3 extends over 16 amino acids. The CDR3 DNA reads TGCGCCAGCAGCCAAGATTGGCGGACTAGCGGCTACGAGCAGTACTTC. This encodes CASSQDWRTSGYEQYF.

This clonotype was counted only a few times. V gene TRBV25-1 combines with J gene TRBJ2-1; D is unresolved. This CDR3 spans 12 amino acids. Looked up from germline, CDR1 is MGHDK and CDR2 is SYGVNS. The V end was cut by 2 bases, the J end by 5 bases, with 4 bases between. CDR3 in DNA: TGTGCCAGCAGTGAACGGGACAATGAGCAGTTCTTC. Its protein product is CASSERDNEQFF. Full variable domain (outside the CDR3, taken from reference TRBV25-1 and TRBJ2-1): EADIYQTPRYLVIGTGKKITLECSQTMGHDKMYWYQQDPGMELHLIHYSYGVNSTEKGDLSSESTVSRIRTEHFPLTLESARPSHTSQYLCASSERDNEQFFGPGTRLTVL.

There are many counts of this clonotype. The chain uses TRBV28 and TRBJ2-1; TRBD1 is a possible D gene (5 bases). The germline V gene encodes CDR1 MDHEN and CDR2 SYDVKM. The ends were cut back, 6 bases at V and 6 bases at J, with 15 bases in the middle. The CDR3 has 14 residues. DNA of the CDR3: TGTGCCAGCAGCTCACAGGCCCCAGGCAATGAGCAGTTCTTC. This encodes CASSSQAPGNEQFF.

The genes are TRBV11-2 and TRBJ1-1; a possible D gene is TRBD1 (5 bases). V was pared by 6 bases and J by 1 base, with 9 bases between. Germline V gene sequence: CDR1 SGHAT, CDR2 FQNNGV. The CDR3 has 13 amino acids. Written as DNA, the CDR3 is TGTGCCAGCAGGTCAGGGAGGAACACTGAAGCTTTCTTT. Translating gives CASRSGRNTEAFF. Supplemented by reference TRBV11-2 and TRBJ1-1, the full variable domain reads EAGVAQSPRYKIIEKRQSVAFWCNPISGHATLYWYQQILGQGPKLLIQFQNNGVVDDSQLPKDRFSAERLKGVDSTLKIQPAKLEDSAVYLCASRSGRNTEAFFGQGTRLTVV.

The CDR3 spells CASSLFRGGTYTEAFF. Here the CDR3 DNA reads TGTGCCAGCTCACTTTTCCGGGGGGGCACCTACACTGAAGCTTTCTTT. The gene calls are TRBV18 and TRBJ1-1, with D possibly matching TRBD1 (6 bases). With 4 bases removed from V and 3 bases from J, the gap between germline ends came to 18 bases. CDR1 is KGHSH, CDR2 LQKENI, per germline. The CDR3 length is 16 residues.

This clonotype showed up many times. The chain links TRBV11-2 to TRBJ1-4; D might be TRBD1 (5 bases). Germline-derived CDR1 and CDR2 are SGHAT and FQNNGV. With 0 bases removed from V and 10 bases from J, the gap between germline ends came to 12 bases. The CDR3 extends over 14 amino acids. Written as DNA, the CDR3 is TGTGCCAGCAGCTTAGATCGGGGGGTGGCAAAACTGTTTTTT. Its protein product is CASSLDRGVAKLFF. The full variable domain, its missing parts supplied by reference TRBV11-2 and TRBJ1-4, is EAGVAQSPRYKIIEKRQSVAFWCNPISGHATLYWYQQILGQGPKLLIQFQNNGVVDDSQLPKDRFSAERLKGVDSTLKIQPAKLEDSAVYLCASSLDRGVAKLFFGSGTQLSVL.

V gene TRBV20-1 combines with J gene TRBJ1-5, with D perhaps matching TRBD1 (5 bases). The CDR3 spans 14 residues. V lost 3 bases to trimming and J lost 5 bases, with 14 bases between them. The germline V gene encodes CDR1 DFQATT and CDR2 SNEGSKA (reference sequence). CDR3 sequence reads: CSASPQARDQPQHF. DNA of the CDR3: TGCAGTGCTAGTCCACAGGCGAGGGATCAGCCCCAGCATTTT.

The chain couples TRBV7-2 to TRBJ2-3; TRBD1 is a possible D gene (6 bases). V was shortened by 3 bases and J by 3 bases, with 10 bases between the two germline ends. Germline values: CDR1 SGHTA, CDR2 FQGNSA. The length of the CDR3 is 14 residues. CDR3 coding DNA: TGTGCCAGCAGCTTTGGCAGGGGAACAGATACGCAGTATTTT. Translating gives CASSFGRGTDTQYF.

V and J are TRBV5-1 and TRBJ2-3, with 9 nucleotides matching TRBD1. Germline CDR1 reads SGHRS; CDR2 reads YFSETQ. V shed 2 bases and J 5 bases; nucleotides not matched to a gene: 6. The CDR3 covers 15 residues. CDR3 nucleotide sequence: TGCGCCAGCAGCTTTATGGGGACAGGGATAGATACGCAGTATTTT. Translating gives CASSFMGTGIDTQYF.

The table lists this clonotype with a few counts. The chain joins TRBV27 to TRBJ2-7, with 9 nucleotides matching TRBD1. The germline CDR1 and CDR2 sequences are MNHEY and SMNVEV (reference sequence). The CDR3 length is 16 residues. With V trimmed by 5 bases and J by 6 bases, 14 bases remained unmatched. The DNA for the CDR3 is TGTGCCAGCAGTATCCCTTCCGGGACAGGGAGGGGCGAGCAGTACTTC. It translates to CASSIPSGTGRGEQYF.

This rearrangement joins TRBV4-3 to TRBJ2-1; D gene ambiguous. The V gene lost 4 bases and the J gene lost 1 base, with 11 bases spanning the gap. From germline, CDR1 is LGHNA and CDR2 YSLEER. The length of the CDR3 is 15 residues. This CDR3 is CASSRFVASYNEQFF. For the CDR3, the DNA is TGCGCCAGCAGCCGGTTTGTGGCTTCCTACAATGAGCAGTTCTTC.

The rearrangement links TRBV5-1 to TRBJ2-1, with 7 positions matching TRBD1. CDR3 size: 14 residues. The germline V gene encodes CDR1 SGHRS and CDR2 YFSETQ. J gave up 5 bases and V 4 bases, and 6 bases lay outside the gene matches. The DNA for the CDR3 is TGCGCCAGCAGCCCGGGACAGAGCCACAATGAGCAGTTCTTC. Translating gives CASSPGQSHNEQFF.

This clonotype was detected a few times. V gene TRBV7-9 combines with J gene TRBJ2-3; no definite D call. Germline-derived CDR1 and CDR2 are SEHNR and FQNEAQ (reference sequence). V was trimmed by 5 bases and J by 11 bases, leaving 20 bases between them. This CDR3 spans 14 amino acids. CDR3 amino acids: CASSPPMRPARQYF. The CDR3 region has the DNA TGTGCCAGCAGCCCCCCTATGAGACCGGCCAGGCAGTATTTT.

This clonotype was recorded a few times. The J gene is TRBJ1-5, the V gene TRBV6-2 or TRBV6-3; tentatively, D is TRBD1 (6 bases). Trimming removed 0 bases at V and 3 bases at J, with 21 bases between. The V gene's germline CDR1 is MNHEY and CDR2 SVGEGT. The CDR3 covers 19 residues. In nucleotides, the CDR3 is TGTGCCAGCAGTTACTCATCAACGACCGGGGCAGGGGTCAATCAGCCCCAGCATTTT. It specifies CASSYSSTTGAGVNQPQHF.

On this clonotype itself: This could be a read error, since a much larger clone is one nucleotide away. The V and J genes are TRBV4-1 and TRBJ2-5; possibly TRBD1 or TRBD2 for D (5 bases each). This CDR3 has 15 residues. In germline, CDR1 is MGHRA, CDR2 YSYEKL. The CDR3 sequence is CASSQDVGVQETKYF. The CDR3 nucleotides are TGCGCCAGCAGCCAAGATGTGGGGGTCCAAGAGACCAAGTACTTC.

Many counts were recorded for this clonotype. The CDR3, as DNA: TGTGCCAGCAGCTTAGACCATGAAGCCACAGATACGCAGTATTTT. Translated: CASSLDHEATDTQYF. The chain couples TRBV11-2 to TRBJ2-3; no definite D call. V lost 0 bases and J lost 2, with 9 bases in between. The CDR3 sequence is 15 residues long. CDR1 is SGHAT, CDR2 FQNNGV, per germline.

This clonotype was recorded many times. The rearrangement links TRBV11-2 to TRBJ1-1, with D perhaps matching TRBD1 (5 bases). The CDR3 length is 13 residues. V gave up 5 bases and J gave up 6 bases, with 13 bases separating them. Germline V gene data show CDR1 as SGHAT and CDR2 as FQNNGV. CDR3 DNA: TGTGCCAGCAGCCCACGGGGGGTCGCTGAAGCTTTCTTT. It is translated as CASSPRGVAEAFF.